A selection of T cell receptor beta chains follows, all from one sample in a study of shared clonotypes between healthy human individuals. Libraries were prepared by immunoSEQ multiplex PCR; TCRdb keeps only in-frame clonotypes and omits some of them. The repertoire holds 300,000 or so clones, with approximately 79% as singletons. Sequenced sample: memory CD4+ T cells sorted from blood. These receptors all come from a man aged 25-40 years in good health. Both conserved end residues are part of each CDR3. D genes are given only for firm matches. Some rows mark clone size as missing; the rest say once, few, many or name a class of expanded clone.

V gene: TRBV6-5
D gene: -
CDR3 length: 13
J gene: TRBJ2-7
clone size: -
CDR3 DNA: TGTGCCAGCAGGATGACATCTCTTTACGAGCAGTACTTC
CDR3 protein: CASRMTSLYEQYF

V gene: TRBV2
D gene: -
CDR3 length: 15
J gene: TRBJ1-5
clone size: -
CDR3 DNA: TGTGCCAGCAGTGAAGGCGCGAATAGCAATCAGCCCCAGCATTTT
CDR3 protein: CASSEGANSNQPQHF

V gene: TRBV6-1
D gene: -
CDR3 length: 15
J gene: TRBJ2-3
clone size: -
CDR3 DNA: TGTGCCAGCAAAAAAGGGGTTGCGGCTGAGGATACGCAGTATTTT
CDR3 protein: CASKKGVAAEDTQYF

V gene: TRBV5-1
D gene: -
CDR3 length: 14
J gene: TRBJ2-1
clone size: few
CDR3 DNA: TGCGCCAGCAGCTTGGTTCCCTACTACAATGAGCAGTTCTTC
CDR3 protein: CASSLVPYYNEQFF

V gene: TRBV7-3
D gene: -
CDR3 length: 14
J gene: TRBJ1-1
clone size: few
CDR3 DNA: TGTGCCAGCAGCTTACACAGGTCGAGCACTGAAGCTTTCTTT
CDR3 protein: CASSLHRSSTEAFF

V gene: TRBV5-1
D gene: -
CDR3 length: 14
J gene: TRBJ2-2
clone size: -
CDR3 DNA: TGCGCCAGCAGCTTGCGTACGAGCGCCGGGGAGCTGTTTTTT
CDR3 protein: CASSLRTSAGELFF

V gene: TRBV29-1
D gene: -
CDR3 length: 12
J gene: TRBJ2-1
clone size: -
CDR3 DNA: TGCAGCGTTAAAAGGACCGACAATGAGCAGTTCTTC
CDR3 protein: CSVKRTDNEQFF

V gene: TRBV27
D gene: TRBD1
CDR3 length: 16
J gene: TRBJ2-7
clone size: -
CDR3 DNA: TGTGCCAGCAGTTTACAGGCAGGGGGCCCACTTTACGAGCAGTACTTC
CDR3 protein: CASSLQAGGPLYEQYF

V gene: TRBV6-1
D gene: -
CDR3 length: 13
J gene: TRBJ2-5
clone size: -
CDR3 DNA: TGTGCCAGCAGTGATTCTGGCGGAGAGACCCAGTACTTC
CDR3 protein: CASSDSGGETQYF

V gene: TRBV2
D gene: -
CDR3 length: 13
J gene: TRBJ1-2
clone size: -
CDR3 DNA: TGTGCCAGCAGTGAAATGGGGAACTATGGCTACACCTTC
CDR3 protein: CASSEMGNYGYTF

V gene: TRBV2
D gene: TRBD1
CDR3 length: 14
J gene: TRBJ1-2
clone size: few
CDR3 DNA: TGTGCCAGCAGTCGGACAGGGGACAGCTATGGCTACACCTTC
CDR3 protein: CASSRTGDSYGYTF

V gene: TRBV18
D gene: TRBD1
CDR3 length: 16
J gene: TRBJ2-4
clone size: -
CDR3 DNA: TGTGCCAGCTCACCACGACAGGGAGAAGCCAAAAACATTCAGTGCTTC
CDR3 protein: CASSPRQGEAKNIQCF

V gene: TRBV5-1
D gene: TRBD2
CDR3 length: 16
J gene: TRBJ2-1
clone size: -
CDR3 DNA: TGCGCCAGCGCCTTGGGCGGGAGGACATCCTACAATGAGCAGTTCTTC
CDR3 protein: CASALGGRTSYNEQFF

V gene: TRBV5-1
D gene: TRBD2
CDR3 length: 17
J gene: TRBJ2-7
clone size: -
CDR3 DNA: TGCGCCAGCAGCTTGGGGACTAGCGGGAGGGCCGCCTACGAGCAGTACTTC
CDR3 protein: CASSLGTSGRAAYEQYF

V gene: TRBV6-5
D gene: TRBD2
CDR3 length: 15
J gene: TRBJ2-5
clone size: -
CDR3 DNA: TGTGCCAGCAGTAGTCTAGCGGGAGAAGTGGAGACCCAGTACTTC
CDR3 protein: CASSSLAGEVETQYF

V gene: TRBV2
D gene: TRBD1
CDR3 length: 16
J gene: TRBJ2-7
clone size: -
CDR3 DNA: TGTGCCAGCAGACTCGATAACAGGGGTTTTAAGAGCGAGCAGTACTTC
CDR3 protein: CASRLDNRGFKSEQYF

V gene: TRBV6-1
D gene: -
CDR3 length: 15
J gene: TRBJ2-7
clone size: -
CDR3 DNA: TGTGCCAGCAGTGAAGCGCTGGACAGCTCCTACGAGCAGTACTTC
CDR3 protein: CASSEALDSSYEQYF

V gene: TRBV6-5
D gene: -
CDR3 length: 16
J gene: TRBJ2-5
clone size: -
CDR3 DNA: TGTGCCAGCAGTTCCGGCCCGTGGTTTCCCAAGGAGACCCAGTACTTC
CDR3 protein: CASSSGPWFPKETQYF

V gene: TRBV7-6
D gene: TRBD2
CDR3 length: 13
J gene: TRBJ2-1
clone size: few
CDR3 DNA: TGTGCCAGCAGCCTAGCGGGAGATAATGAGCAGTTCTTC
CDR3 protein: CASSLAGDNEQFF

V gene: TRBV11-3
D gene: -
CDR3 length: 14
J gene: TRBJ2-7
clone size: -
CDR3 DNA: TGTGCCAGCAGCTTAGATTCCGCAGGGCGCGAGCAGTACTTC
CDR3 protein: CASSLDSAGREQYF

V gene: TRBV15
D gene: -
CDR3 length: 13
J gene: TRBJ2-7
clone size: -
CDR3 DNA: TGTGCCACCAGCAGCGATTATAAGTACGAGCAGTACTTC
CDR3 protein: CATSSDYKYEQYF

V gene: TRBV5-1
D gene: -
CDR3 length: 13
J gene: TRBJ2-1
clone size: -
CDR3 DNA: TGCGCCAGCAGCTTGGGACTCTGGGATGAGCAGTTCTTC
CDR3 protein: CASSLGLWDEQFF

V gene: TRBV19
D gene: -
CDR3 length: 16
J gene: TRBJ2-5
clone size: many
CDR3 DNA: TGTGCCAGTAGTATAAGGTCCGTAAGGGGGCAAGAGACCCAGTACTTC
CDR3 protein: CASSIRSVRGQETQYF

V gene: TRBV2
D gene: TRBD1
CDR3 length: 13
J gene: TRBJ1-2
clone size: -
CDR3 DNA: TGTGCCAGCACACAGGGGGAGGGCTATGGCTACACCTTC
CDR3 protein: CASTQGEGYGYTF

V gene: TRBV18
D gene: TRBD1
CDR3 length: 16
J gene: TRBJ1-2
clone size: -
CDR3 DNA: TGTGCCAGCTCACCCCAGGCAGGGGGAGGGATCGGCGGCTACACCTTC
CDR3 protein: CASSPQAGGGIGGYTF

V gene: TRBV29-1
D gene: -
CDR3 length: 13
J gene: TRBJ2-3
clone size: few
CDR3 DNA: TGCAGCGTCCTAACGGCAATCACAGATACGCAGTATTTT
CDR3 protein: CSVLTAITDTQYF

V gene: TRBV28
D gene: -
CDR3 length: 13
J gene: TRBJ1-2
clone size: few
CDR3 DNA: TGTGCCAGCATCCGATCTGGGGTGGCGGGCTACACCTTC
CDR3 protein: CASIRSGVAGYTF

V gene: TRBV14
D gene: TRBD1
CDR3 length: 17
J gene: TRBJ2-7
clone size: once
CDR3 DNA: TGTGCCAGCAGCCAAGGACACGGCAGGGGGTTTTTCTACGAGCAGTACTTC
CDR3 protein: CASSQGHGRGFFYEQYF

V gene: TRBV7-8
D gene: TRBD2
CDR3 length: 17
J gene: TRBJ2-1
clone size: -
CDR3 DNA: TGTGCCAGCAGCTTACTTTATAGCGGGAGGGCCTACAATGAGCAGTTCTTC
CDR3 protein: CASSLLYSGRAYNEQFF

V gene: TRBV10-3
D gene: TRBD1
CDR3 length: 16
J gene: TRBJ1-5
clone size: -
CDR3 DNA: TGTGCCATCAGTGCCTGGGGACAGGGGAGCAATCAGCCCCAGCATTTT
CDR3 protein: CAISAWGQGSNQPQHF

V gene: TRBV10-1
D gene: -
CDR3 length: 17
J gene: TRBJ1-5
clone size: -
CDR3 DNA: TGCGCCAGCAGCCCTATTAAGGCACCTTATAGCAATCAGCCCCAGCATTTT
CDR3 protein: CASSPIKAPYSNQPQHF

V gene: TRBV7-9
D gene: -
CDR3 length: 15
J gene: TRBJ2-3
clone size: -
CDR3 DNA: TGTGCCAGCAGCGGCAGATCCACTAGCACAGATACGCAGTATTTT
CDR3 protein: CASSGRSTSTDTQYF

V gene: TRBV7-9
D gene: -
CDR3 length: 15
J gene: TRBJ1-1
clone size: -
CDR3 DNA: TGTGCCAGCAGCCCGGTGGCGGGGGCGCACACTGAAGCTTTCTTT
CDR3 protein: CASSPVAGAHTEAFF

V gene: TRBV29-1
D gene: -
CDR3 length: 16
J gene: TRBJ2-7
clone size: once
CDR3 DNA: TGCGGGACTGAGGTGAATGATGGACAGAAGCACTACGAGCAGTACTTC
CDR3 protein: CGTEVNDGQKHYEQYF

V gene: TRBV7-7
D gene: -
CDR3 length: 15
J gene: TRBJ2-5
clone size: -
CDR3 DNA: TGTGCCAGCAGCCGTCTTCGAGGATCACAAGAGACCCAGTACTTC
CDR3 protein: CASSRLRGSQETQYF

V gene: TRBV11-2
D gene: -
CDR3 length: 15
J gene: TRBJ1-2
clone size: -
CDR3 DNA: TGTGCCAGCAGCTTAGATATGGGGGGACCTTATGGCTACACCTTC
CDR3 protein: CASSLDMGGPYGYTF

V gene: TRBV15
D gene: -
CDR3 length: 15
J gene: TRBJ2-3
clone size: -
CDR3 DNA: TGTGCCACCAGCAGGGGAGGGGGCACCTCCGTTACGCAGTATTTT
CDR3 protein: CATSRGGGTSVTQYF

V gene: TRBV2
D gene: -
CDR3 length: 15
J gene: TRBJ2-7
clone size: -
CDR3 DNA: TGTGCCAGCAGTGAAGGGGGCGGGGGCACCTACGAGCAGTACTTC
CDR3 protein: CASSEGGGGTYEQYF

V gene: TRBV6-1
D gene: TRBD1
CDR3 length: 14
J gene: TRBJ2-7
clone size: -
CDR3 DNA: TGTGCCAGCAGTTTACAGGGGCCCTCCTACGAGCAGTACTTC
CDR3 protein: CASSLQGPSYEQYF

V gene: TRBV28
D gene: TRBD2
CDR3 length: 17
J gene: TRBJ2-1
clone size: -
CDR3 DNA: TGTGCCAGCAGCCGGTTGACTAGCGGGATCCGCTACAATGAGCAGTTCTTC
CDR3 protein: CASSRLTSGIRYNEQFF

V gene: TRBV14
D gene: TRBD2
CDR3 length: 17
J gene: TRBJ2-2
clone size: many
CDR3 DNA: TGTGCCAGCAGCCAAGCCACTAGCGGGAGGTTCACCGGGGAGCTGTTTTTT
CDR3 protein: CASSQATSGRFTGELFF

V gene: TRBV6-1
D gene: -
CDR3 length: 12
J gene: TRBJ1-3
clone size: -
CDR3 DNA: TGTGCCAGCCGGGGCTTTGGAAACACCATATATTTT
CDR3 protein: CASRGFGNTIYF